This T cell receptor (beta chain) was retrieved from a study of spatial heterogeneity in lung cancer. V was cut by 6 bases and J by 0 bases, with 12 bases left in between. The germline V gene encodes CDR1 ENHRY and CDR2 SYGVKD. The CDR3 runs 14 residues. Ten or more counts support this clonotype. Its antigen is unknown. TCRdb reprocessed the 5' RACE reads with MiXCR, giving one entry per CDR3 protein. The data hold about 100,000 distinct CDR3 sequences, with under 4.5% observed a single time. Time point given: sample taken at primary tumor resection. Overall study results and limits: One measure, the expanded intratumoral alpha and beta TCR count, tracked tumor mutation counts.

The sequences come from lung tumor tissue, collected at surgery. This sequence joins TRBV10-3 and TRBJ2-7; possibly TRBD2 for D (6 bases). This TCR derives from a male donor with early-stage non-small cell lung cancer. The CDR3 coding sequence is TGTGCCATCAGATTAGCGGCGGGCTCCTACGAGCAGTACTTC. Its translation: CAIRLAAGSYEQYF.